The T cell receptor (beta chain) described here comes from a study of blood T cells in healthy people across ages. Study results and limitations: PBMCs left unsorted prevented a conclusive naive versus antigen-experienced comparison. Lack of knowledge of donor CMV status possibly confounded expanded clonotype changes.

Every donor gave approximately 10 milliliters of peripheral blood. Per individual sample, total RNA of at least 5 micrograms was extracted. A J-beta primer mix and a sample-barcoded 5' primer were used in a second PCR of about 7 to 12 cycles. Each CDR3 protein is one row after TCRdb ran MiXCR on the 5' RACE reads. The data contain 380,000 or so distinct CDR3 sequences, 45% to 60% of them singletons. As to this clonotype: Antigen specificity is unknown.

The TCR was taken from a man in his 60s in good health. The sample was blood.

The CDR3 here is CASGGGSVGGGTQYF. CDR3 coding DNA: TGTGCCAGCGGAGGGGGTAGCGTCGGAGGGGGGACCCAGTACTTC. The J gene is TRBJ2-5, the V gene TRBV5-4; D tentatively fits TRBD1 or TRBD2 (6 bases each). Germline V gene data show CDR1 as SGHNT and CDR2 as YYREEE (reference sequence). The CDR3 loop spans 15 amino acids. Deletions cut 7 bases from V and 7 bases from J, with 23 bases between.